Below are 15 T cell receptor beta chains sequenced from a single sample in a study of blood T cell repertoires in COVID-19. The table came from immunoSEQ multiplex PCR; TCRdb's copy has only in-frame clones and leaves some out. The sample has 150,000 to 200,000 clones; approximately 78% are singletons. Sequencing was performed on peripheral blood. The receptors originated from a human donor in a cohort sampled during active COVID-19.

This clone has just a few counts. The genes are TRBV2 and TRBJ2-3, with TRBD2 identical over 8 bases. Per germline, CDR1 SNHLY and CDR2 FYNNEI. This CDR3 is built from 15 residues. V lost 2 bases and J lost 4; bases outside the gene matches: 5. CDR3 nucleotide sequence: TGTGCCAGCAGTGAACTAGGACTAGCAGCAGATACGCAGTATTTT. Translated, it gives CASSELGLAADTQYF.

This chain links TRBV4-3 with TRBJ1-2; the D gene is possibly TRBD1 (6 bases). The CDR3 length is 13 residues. Germline V gene sequence: CDR1 LGHNA, CDR2 YSLEER. V gave up 6 bases and J gave up 8 bases, with 16 bases separating them. CDR3 DNA: TGCGCCAGCAGAAAAACGGACAGTCTCGGCTACACCTTC. This gives the protein CASRKTDSLGYTF.

The gene calls are TRBV28 and TRBJ1-1, with a tentative D call TRBD1 (5 bases). Germline V CDR1 and CDR2: MDHEN, SYDVKM. The CDR3 is made up of 15 amino acids. Deletions cut 3 bases from V and 7 bases from J, with 18 bases between. In nucleotides, the CDR3 is TGTGCCAGCAGTTTGGTTGGGGCAGGGAATGTTGAAGCTTTCTTT. It is translated as CASSLVGAGNVEAFF.

The chain couples TRBV30 to TRBJ2-7; 7 nucleotides match TRBD1. The germline CDR1 and CDR2 sequences are GTSNPN and SVGIG (reference sequence). This CDR3 is 12 amino acids long. V gave up 5 bases and J gave up 4 bases; unmatched junction bases: 5. DNA of the CDR3: TGTGCCTGGGGGGACAGCGTATACGAGCAGTACTTC. It translates to CAWGDSVYEQYF.

This sequence joins TRBV10-3 and TRBJ1-6, with D possibly TRBD1 on 6 matching bases. V was clipped by 4 bases and J by 10 bases, with 20 bases between them. CDR1 is ENHRY and CDR2 is SYGVKD in the germline V gene. The CDR3 contains 16 residues. As DNA, the CDR3 is TGTGCCATCAGTGCTCGGCAGGGGTTCAATCAATCACCCCTCCACTTT. Its protein product is CAISARQGFNQSPLHF.

V and J are TRBV28 and TRBJ2-7; 7 bases are a match to TRBD2. V lost 4 bases to trimming and J lost 4 bases; unmatched junction nucleotides: 7. CDR3 size: 14 residues. The V gene's germline CDR1 is MDHEN and CDR2 SYDVKM. The CDR3 region is CASSSLAGQYEQYF. As DNA, the CDR3 is TGTGCCAGCAGTTCTTTAGCGGGTCAGTACGAGCAGTACTTC.

The chain couples TRBV15 to TRBJ2-1, with a possible D match to TRBD1 (5 bases). There are 16 residues in the CDR3. Per the germline V gene, CDR1 is LNHNV and CDR2 is YYDKDF (reference sequence). V was pared by 1 base and J by 2 bases, with 12 bases between. CDR3 region: CATSRGSGLAYNEQFF. The CDR3 DNA sequence: TGTGCCACCAGCAGAGGGTCAGGGTTAGCCTACAATGAGCAGTTCTTC. Drawing the rest from reference TRBV15 and TRBJ2-1, the complete variable domain is DAMVIQNPRYQVTQFGKPVTLSCSQTLNHNVMYWYQQKSSQAPKLLFHYYDKDFNNEADTPDNFQSRRPNTSFCFLDIRSPGLGDTAMYLCATSRGSGLAYNEQFFGPGTRLTVL.

The chain uses TRBV10-3 and TRBJ2-2; the D gene is possibly TRBD2 (5 bases). V was trimmed by 4 bases and J by 1 base, leaving 10 bases between them. Germline assignment: CDR1 ENHRY and CDR2 SYGVKD. The CDR3 spans 15 residues. This CDR3 is CAISGVGMNTGELFF. The DNA of the CDR3 is TGTGCCATCAGTGGGGTCGGGATGAACACCGGGGAGCTGTTTTTT.

The rearrangement joins TRBV14 to TRBJ1-2, with a possible D match to TRBD1 (6 bases). This CDR3 has 13 amino acids. Germline CDR1 and CDR2: SGHDN and FVKESK. Trimming stripped 4 bases from V and 4 bases from J, with 10 bases between. The CDR3 sequence: CASSRTVVYGYTF. In nucleotides, the CDR3 is TGTGCCAGCAGCCGGACAGTAGTCTATGGCTACACCTTC.

This clone was seen once. This chain uses TRBV9 with TRBJ1-1, with D maybe TRBD1 (5 bases). CDR1 is SGDLS and CDR2 is YYNGEE in the germline V gene. The CDR3 is 15 amino acids. Trimming pared 4 bases from V and 4 bases from J, leaving 17 bases between. The CDR3 region has the DNA TGTGCCAGCAGCCCGAAATCAGGGTACGGCACTGAAGCTTTCTTT. Encoded protein: CASSPKSGYGTEAFF.

J is TRBJ2-7 and V is TRBV5-3; no firm D call. TRBV5-3 qualifies as an ORF whose function is uncertain. Trimming removed 2 bases at V and 3 bases at J, with 18 bases between. The length of the CDR3 is 16 residues. The CDR3 DNA is TGTGCCAGAAGCTTACCGTGGCTAGTTTTTGACTACGAGCAGTACTTC. This encodes CARSLPWLVFDYEQYF.

V usage is TRBV19 and J usage is TRBJ2-2; 10 positions match TRBD2. Germline CDR1 LNHDA, CDR2 SQIVND (reference sequence). The CDR3 consists of 15 residues. V was pared by 6 bases and J by 8 bases, with 9 bases of the junction left unmatched. DNA of the CDR3: TGTGCCAGTAGGGGGGCTAGCGGGAGTGGTGGGGAGCTGTTTTTT. Translated: CASRGASGSGGELFF.

This chain links TRBV6-5 with TRBJ1-4; 8 bases align to TRBD1. This CDR3 contains 15 residues. The V gene's germline CDR1 is MNHEY and CDR2 SVGAGI. With V trimmed by 5 bases and J by 3 bases, 5 bases remained unmatched. The CDR3: CASSNQGAANEKLFF. The CDR3 DNA reads TGTGCCAGCAGTAATCAGGGGGCGGCTAATGAAAAACTGTTTTTT.

The chain is built from TRBV5-5 and TRBJ2-3, with 11 nucleotides matching TRBD2. V lost 1 base to trimming and J lost 0 bases; unmatched junction nucleotides: 7. This CDR3 comprises 18 residues. Germline CDR1 is SGHKS and CDR2 is YYEKEE (reference sequence). CDR3 loop: CASSLTSGGGASTDTQYF. The CDR3 region has the DNA TGTGCCAGCAGCTTGACTAGCGGGGGTGGCGCAAGCACAGATACGCAGTATTTT.

This clone has just a few counts. The V and J genes are TRBV3-1 (or the pseudogene TRBV3-2) and TRBJ1-5; maybe TRBD1 (5 bases). CDR1 and CDR2 from the germline V gene are LGHDT and YNNKEL (reference sequence). The CDR3 extends over 14 amino acids. V was trimmed by 1 base and J by 10 bases, leaving 14 bases between them. The CDR3 is CASSQGGPDFPQHF. In DNA form, the CDR3 reads TGTGCCAGCAGCCAAGGGGGCCCCGATTTTCCCCAGCATTTT.